This record looks at one T cell receptor (beta chain) sequence and its context. Its antigen is unknown. After 5'RACE with constant-segment primers, TCR alpha and TCR beta cDNA libraries carrying sample barcodes and UMIs were obtained. A single record per CDR3 protein comes from TCRdb applying MiXCR to the 5' RACE reads. This table has approximately 290,000 distinct CDR3 sequences, about 16% appearing once. This record belongs to a study of T-cell memory formation after mild COVID-19. Study details: Largely donor-specific sequence clusters came from a couple of donors.

J lost 2 bases, V lost 1 base, and 4 bases had no gene match. Germline V gives CDR1 KGHSH, CDR2 LQKENI. The CDR3 length is 17 residues. Study conclusions and caveats: Clones that got smaller from day 15 to 85 had even CD4/CD8, while clones growing later tipped toward CD4+.

The specimen sequenced was PBMCs or a T cell subset sorted from them (not recorded which). The receptor was isolated from a man between 18 and 35 years old who had mild COVID-19 (a few samples of this study predate the infection). Cell type and time point are not known. The chain links TRBV18 to TRBJ2-1, with 11 bases fitting TRBD2. The CDR3 DNA reads TGTGCCAGCTCACCACGGGGGGGACTAGCGGCCTACAATGAGCAGTTCTTC. Its translation is CASSPRGGLAAYNEQFF. Filled out from reference TRBV18 and TRBJ2-1, the complete variable domain reads NAGVMQNPRHLVRRRGQEARLRCSPMKGHSHVYWYRQLPEEGLKFMVYLQKENIIDESGMPKERFSAEFPKEGPSILRIQQVVRGDSAAYFCASSPRGGLAAYNEQFFGPGTRLTVL.